The TCR beta chain described here comes from a study of radiotherapy plus CTLA-4 blockade in lung cancer. Study information: Overall, 15% to 20% of patients showed an objective response, while about 31% attained disease control.

Profiling relied on immunoSEQ multiplex PCR, and the TCRdb table lists in-frame clones only, not all of them. The sample carries around 63,000 clones, around 77% recorded once. The junction had 8 bases not matched to a gene; V was cut back by 4 bases and J by 0 bases. Germline values: CDR1 SGHNT, CDR2 YYREEE (reference sequence). The CDR3 runs to 18 residues. Sample: peripheral blood, taken from a patient treated with radiotherapy plus ipilimumab. The chain has TRBV5-4 and TRBJ2-2, with TRBD1 matching 11 bases. This sequence was found in a human donor with non-small cell lung cancer whose response to radiotherapy plus ipilimumab could not be evaluated. Some clones in this sample may be carry-over from other donors' samples. The CDR3 region is CASSPSRTGGANTGELFF. For the CDR3, the DNA is TGTGCCAGCAGCCCGTCGCGGACAGGGGGCGCGAACACCGGGGAGCTGTTTTTT.